The 17 T cell receptor beta chains in this list originate from one sample, sequenced in a study of graft-versus-host responses after intestinal transplantation. No antigen is known for these receptors. Sequenced by immunoSEQ multiplex PCR; TCRdb stores in-frame clones only, minus some. The sample contains 95,000 to 110,000 clones, 80% to 95% of which appear only once. This specimen was unstimulated CD8+ T cells sorted from spleen or lymph node cells, taken before intestinal transplant. The receptors derive from a human donor who received an intestinal transplant.

V is TRBV2 and J is TRBJ2-5; TRBD2 matches at 11 bases. The V gene's germline CDR1 is SNHLY and CDR2 FYNNEI. V gave up 5 bases and J gave up 2 bases; unmatched junction bases: 4. CDR3 size: 15 residues. In DNA, the CDR3 is TGTGCCAGCAGTTCGGTAGCGGGGGGGCAAGAGACCCAGTACTTC. Amino acid sequence: CASSSVAGGQETQYF.

The J gene is TRBJ2-1, the V gene TRBV11-2; D is unresolved. Trimming shortened V by 1 base and J by 0 bases, and 10 bases separated the two germline ends. The CDR3 contains 16 residues. From germline, CDR1 is SGHAT and CDR2 FQNNGV. The CDR3 loop reads CASSLVVDSSYNEQFF. For the CDR3, the DNA is TGTGCCAGCAGCTTAGTGGTGGATAGCTCCTACAATGAGCAGTTCTTC.

In the case of this clone: One junction end does not reproduce the germline sequence, and a read error may be involved. The chain carries TRBV30 and TRBJ1-2; no firm D call. Germline lookup yields CDR1 GTSNPN and CDR2 SVGIG (reference sequence). This CDR3 has 13 residues. The CDR3 loop reads CAWSVATHHGLGF. The CDR3 nucleotides read TGTGCCTGGAGTGTCGCGACACACCACGGGTTAGGCTTC.

This sequence joins TRBV19 and TRBJ1-1, with 7 bases aligning to TRBD1. This CDR3 has 15 amino acids. Per germline, CDR1 LNHDA and CDR2 SQIVND (reference sequence). Trimming cost V 6 bases and J 0 bases; bases outside gene matches: 7. This chain's CDR3 is CASSAGQTMNTEAFF. The DNA of the CDR3 is TGTGCCAGTAGCGCGGGACAGACGATGAACACTGAAGCTTTCTTT.

The chain has TRBV5-6 and TRBJ2-5; maybe TRBD1 (6 bases). The J call is doubtful: the DNA matches TRBJ2-7 better. The CDR3 is made up of 12 amino acids. Germline V lookup: CDR1 SGHDT, CDR2 YYEEEE. The CDR3 loop reads CASSSDSYEQYF. The CDR3 DNA reads TGTGCCAGCAGTTCGGACAGCTACGAGCAGTACTTC.

This clone was observed a handful of times. This sequence joins TRBV28 and TRBJ2-1, with a tentative D call TRBD1 (5 bases). The V gene's germline CDR1 is MDHEN and CDR2 SYDVKM. The ends were cut back, 4 bases at V and 9 bases at J, with 7 bases in the middle. The CDR3 totals 11 residues. This chain's CDR3 is CASSWGTEQFF. The DNA for the CDR3 is TGTGCCAGCAGTTGGGGCACTGAGCAGTTCTTC.

V is TRBV4-1 and J is TRBJ1-2; TRBD1 agrees at 9 bases. The CDR3 length is 16 residues. V was clipped by 6 bases and J by 7 bases; unmatched bases: 15. Germline V CDR1 and CDR2: MGHRA, YSYEKL. CDR3 in amino acids: CASSPLPGDREAGYTF. The CDR3 nucleotides read TGCGCCAGCAGTCCTCTACCCGGGGACAGGGAGGCTGGCTACACCTTC.

The chain has TRBV9 and TRBJ2-2, with unresolved D. CDR3 length equals 12 residues. V was trimmed by 3 bases and J by 4 bases, leaving 4 bases between them. CDR1 SGDLS and CDR2 YYNGEE come from the germline V gene. CDR3 nucleotide sequence: TGTGCCAGCAGCGAGTCCACCGGGGAGCTGTTTTTT. It yields the protein CASSESTGELFF.

This chain links TRBV11-2 with TRBJ2-5, with D possibly matching TRBD2 (5 bases). V lost 5 bases to trimming and J lost 2 bases, with 24 bases between them. This CDR3 comprises 18 residues. Germline-derived CDR1 and CDR2 are SGHAT and FQNNGV. As DNA, the CDR3 is TGTGCCAGCAGCCGACGTTTAGCGACGTTAGGTGTTCAAGAGACCCAGTACTTC. This gives the protein CASSRRLATLGVQETQYF.

The chain uses TRBV5-1 and TRBJ2-3, with D tentatively TRBD1 (5 bases). Per germline, CDR1 SGHRS and CDR2 YFSETQ. CDR3 length: 17 residues. V lost 0 bases and J 2 bases, leaving 16 bases between the germline ends. CDR3 sequence: CASSLAGRGLNTDTQYF. For the CDR3, the DNA is TGCGCCAGCAGCTTGGCCGGTAGGGGTCTCAACACAGATACGCAGTATTTT. Full variable domain (rest looked up from reference TRBV5-1 and TRBJ2-3): KAGVTQTPRYLIKTRGQQVTLSCSPISGHRSVSWYQQTPGQGLQFLFEYFSETQRNKGNFPGRFSGRQFSNSRSEMNVSTLELGDSALYLCASSLAGRGLNTDTQYFGPGTRLTVL.

The chain couples TRBV4-1 to TRBJ1-4; D is ambiguous. Trimming took 1 base from V and 4 from J, leaving 10 bases between them. The CDR3 extends over 15 amino acids. The germline V gene encodes CDR1 MGHRA and CDR2 YSYEKL. The CDR3 sequence is CASSQVNSLNEKLFF. Written as DNA, the CDR3 is TGCGCCAGCAGCCAAGTAAACAGCCTTAATGAAAAACTGTTTTTT.

This sequence joins TRBV6-1 and TRBJ1-1, with a possible D match to TRBD1 (5 bases). CDR3 size: 13 residues. Deletions cut 9 bases from V and 2 bases from J, with 13 bases between. From germline, CDR1 is MNHNS and CDR2 SASEGT. The CDR3 nucleotides read TGTGCCAGGACAGTTACTACAAACACTGAAGCTTTCTTT. Translation: CARTVTTNTEAFF.

The chain joins TRBV4-1 to TRBJ2-4; D possibly corresponds to TRBD1 (7 bases). The CDR3 sequence is 14 residues long. Trimming took off 1 base at V and 15 bases at J, with 19 bases between the two ends. Germline V gene lookup returns CDR1 MGHRA and CDR2 YSYEKL. CDR3 coding DNA: TGCGCCAGCAGCCAAGGGGCAGGGGGGCCCCTATGGTACTTC. It encodes CASSQGAGGPLWYF.

The sample holds a few counts of this clone. The CDR3 here is CASSYSGTGAGEQYF. CDR3 nucleotides: TGTGCCAGCAGTTACTCCGGGACAGGGGCGGGGGAGCAGTACTTC. This chain connects TRBV6-5 to TRBJ2-7, with TRBD1 matching over 10 bases. V lost 0 bases and J lost 7; bases outside the gene matches: 6. This CDR3 has 15 amino acids. Germline values: CDR1 MNHEY, CDR2 SVGAGI.

The chain couples TRBV19 to TRBJ1-1, with D maybe TRBD1 (5 bases). Trimming removed 5 bases from V and 4 bases from J, with 14 bases in between. The CDR3 has 14 residues. From germline, CDR1 is LNHDA and CDR2 SQIVND (reference sequence). DNA of the CDR3: TGTGCCAGTAGTCCGTCCGACAGACTCACTGAAGCTTTCTTT. Its translation is CASSPSDRLTEAFF.

This clone was seen once. The chain joins TRBV7-9 to TRBJ2-5; 8 bases align to TRBD1. The DNA end is more similar to TRBJ2-7, so the J call may be wrong. The CDR3 loop spans 16 amino acids. The germline gives CDR1 SEHNR, CDR2 FQNEAQ (reference sequence). The CDR3 DNA is TGTGCCAGCAGCCCTCCGGACAGGGACATTGGGTACGAGCAGTACTTC. It encodes CASSPPDRDIGYEQYF.

The genes are TRBV19 and TRBJ2-3; 8 bases are a match to TRBD2. With V trimmed by 9 bases and J by 4 bases, 6 bases remained unmatched. This CDR3 spans 13 amino acids. Per the germline V gene, CDR1 is LNHDA and CDR2 is SQIVND (reference sequence). The CDR3 DNA reads TGTGCCAGCAACGGGGGGGCCGCAGATACGCAGTATTTT. Translating it yields CASNGGAADTQYF.